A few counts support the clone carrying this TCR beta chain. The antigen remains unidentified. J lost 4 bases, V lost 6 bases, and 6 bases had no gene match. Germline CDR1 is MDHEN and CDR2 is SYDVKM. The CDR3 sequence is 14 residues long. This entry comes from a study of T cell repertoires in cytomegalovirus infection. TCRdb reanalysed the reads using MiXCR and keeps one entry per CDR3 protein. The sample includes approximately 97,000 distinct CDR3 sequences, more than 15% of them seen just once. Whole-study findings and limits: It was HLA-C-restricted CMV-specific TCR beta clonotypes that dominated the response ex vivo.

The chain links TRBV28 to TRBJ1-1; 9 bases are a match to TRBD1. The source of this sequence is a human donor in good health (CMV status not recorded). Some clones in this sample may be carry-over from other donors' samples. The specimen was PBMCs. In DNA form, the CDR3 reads TGTGCCAGCAGACTCGACAGGGGGATCACTGAAGCTTTCTTT. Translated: CASRLDRGITEAFF.